This T cell receptor (beta chain) was sequenced in a study of shared T cell receptors in the human thymus. The CDR3 contains 13 residues. V was shortened by 3 bases and J by 5 bases, with 11 bases between the two germline ends. CDR1 is SQVTM, CDR2 ANQGSEA, per germline. Libraries were prepared by immunoSEQ multiplex PCR; TCRdb keeps only in-frame clonotypes and omits some of them. In the table there are almost 550,000 clones, around 78% of which are singletons. The same sample was also used in a study of human thymus T cells. This second study says: Thymus tissue for the work was resected from patients undergoing corrective heart surgery. Overlap was high between thymic repertoires from unrelated individuals, as reported in related research.

The chain is built from TRBV29-1 and TRBJ2-4; D remains ambiguous. Sequences were obtained from thymocytes. The source of this sequence is a boy in the first two years of life with a congenital heart defect. In DNA form, the CDR3 reads TGCAGCGTTGAGACACGGAAAGAAAACATTCAGTACTTC. Translating it yields CSVETRKENIQYF.